This T cell receptor (beta chain) derives from a study of blood T cell repertoires in COVID-19. Overall study context: COVID-19 samples, acute and convalescent, were from the United States, Italy and Spain. PBMCs, B-cell-depleted T cells, or T cells were the source of the cDNA or gDNA that made up the material.

In the authors' workflow: Amplification with reference gene primers provided the estimates of nucleated cell counts. The table came from immunoSEQ multiplex PCR; TCRdb's copy has only in-frame clones and leaves some out. The V and J calls and the clone size are those of that table, but D and trimming were determined from the DNA. The sample lists about 70,000 clones, approximately 93% occurring once. Germline assignment: CDR1 SGHVS and CDR2 FQNEAQ. This CDR3 is 15 amino acids long. V lost 1 base, J lost 4 bases, and 11 bases lay in between. Only a few counts were recorded for this clone. The TCR originated in a man in his forties or fifties with COVID-19, enrolled during active disease. This chain connects TRBV7-8 to TRBJ2-1, with a weak D call TRBD2 (5 bases). Material for sequencing was peripheral blood. CDR3 region: CASSLDPSYYNEQFF. Here the CDR3 DNA reads TGTGCCAGCAGCTTAGATCCTAGCTATTACAATGAGCAGTTCTTC.